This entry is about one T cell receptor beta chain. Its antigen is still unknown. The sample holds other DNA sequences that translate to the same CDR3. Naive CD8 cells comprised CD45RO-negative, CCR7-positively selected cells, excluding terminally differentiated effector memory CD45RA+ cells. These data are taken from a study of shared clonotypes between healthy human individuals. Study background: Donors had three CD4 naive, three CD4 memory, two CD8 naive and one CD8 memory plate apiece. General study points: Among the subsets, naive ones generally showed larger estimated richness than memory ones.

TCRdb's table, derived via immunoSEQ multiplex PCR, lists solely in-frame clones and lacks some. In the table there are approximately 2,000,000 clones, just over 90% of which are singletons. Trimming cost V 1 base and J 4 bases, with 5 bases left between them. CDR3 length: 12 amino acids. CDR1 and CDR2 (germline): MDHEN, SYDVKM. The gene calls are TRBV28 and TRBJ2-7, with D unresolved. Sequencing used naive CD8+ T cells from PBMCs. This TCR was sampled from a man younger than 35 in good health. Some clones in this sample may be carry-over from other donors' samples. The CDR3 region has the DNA TGTGCCAGCAGTTTATCCTCATACGAGCAGTACTTC. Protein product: CASSLSSYEQYF.